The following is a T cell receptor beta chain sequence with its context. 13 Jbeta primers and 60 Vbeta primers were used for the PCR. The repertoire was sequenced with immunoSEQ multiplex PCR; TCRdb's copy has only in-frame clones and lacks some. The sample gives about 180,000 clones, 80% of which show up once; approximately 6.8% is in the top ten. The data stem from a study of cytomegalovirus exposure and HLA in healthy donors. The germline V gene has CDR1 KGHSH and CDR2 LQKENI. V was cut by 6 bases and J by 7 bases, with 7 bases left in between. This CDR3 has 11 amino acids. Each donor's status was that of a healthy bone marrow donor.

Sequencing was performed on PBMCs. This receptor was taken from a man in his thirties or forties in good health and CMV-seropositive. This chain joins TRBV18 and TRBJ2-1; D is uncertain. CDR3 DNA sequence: TGTGCCAGCTCCCCTAGTAATGAGCAGTTCTTC. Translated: CASSPSNEQFF. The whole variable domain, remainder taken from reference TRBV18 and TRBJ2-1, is NAGVMQNPRHLVRRRGQEARLRCSPMKGHSHVYWYRQLPEEGLKFMVYLQKENIIDESGMPKERFSAEFPKEGPSILRIQQVVRGDSAAYFCASSPSNEQFFGPGTRLTVL.